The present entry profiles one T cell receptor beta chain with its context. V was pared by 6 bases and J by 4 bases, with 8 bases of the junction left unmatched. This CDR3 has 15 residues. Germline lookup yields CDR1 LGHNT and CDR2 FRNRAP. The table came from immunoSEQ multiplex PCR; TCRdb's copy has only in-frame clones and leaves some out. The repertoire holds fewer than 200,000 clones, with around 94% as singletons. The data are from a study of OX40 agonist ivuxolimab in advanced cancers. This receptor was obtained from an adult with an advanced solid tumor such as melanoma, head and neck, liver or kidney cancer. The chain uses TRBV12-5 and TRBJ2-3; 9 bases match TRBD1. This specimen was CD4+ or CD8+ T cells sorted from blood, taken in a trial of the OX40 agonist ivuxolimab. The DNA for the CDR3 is TGTGCTAGTGGACCCGGACAGGGGTGGGCAGATACGCAGTATTTT. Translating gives CASGPGQGWADTQYF.